Below are 28 T cell receptor beta chains sequenced from a single sample in a study of Ad26.COV2.S vaccination and SARS-CoV-2 variants. Profiling relied on immunoSEQ multiplex PCR, and the TCRdb table lists in-frame clones only, not all of them. The sample carries 85,000 to 95,000 clones, more than 65% recorded once. The input for sequencing was peripheral blood, taken after recovery from COVID-19. These receptor sequences come from a human donor who had recovered from COVID-19.

The V and J genes are TRBV6-5 and TRBJ2-7; 7 bases line up with TRBD2. J gave up 2 bases and V 2 bases, and 9 bases lay outside the gene matches. This CDR3 is 16 amino acids long. Germline V gene data show CDR1 as MNHEY and CDR2 as SVGAGI. The DNA of the CDR3 is TGTGCCAGCAGTTACCGGCATCTAGCGGCAACCTACGAGCAGTACTTC. This translates into CASSYRHLAATYEQYF.

This chain joins TRBV6-2 or TRBV6-3 and TRBJ2-3; 7 bases are shared with TRBD2. The junction had 5 bases not matched to a gene; V was cut back by 4 bases and J by 4 bases. The germline gives CDR1 MNHEY, CDR2 SVGEGT. The CDR3 sequence is 14 residues long. The CDR3 DNA is TGTGCCAGCAGTTTCAGGCGGGAGTCAGATACGCAGTATTTT. Translating gives CASSFRRESDTQYF.

The chain joins TRBV19 to TRBJ2-7; 12 nucleotides match TRBD2. The germline V gene has CDR1 LNHDA and CDR2 SQIVND (reference sequence). The V segment lost 2 bases and the J segment 0 bases; nucleotides outside the gene matches: 8. The CDR3 loop spans 18 amino acids. In DNA, the CDR3 is TGTGCCAGTAGTATATGGCCCGGGACTAGCGGGCTCTCCTACGAGCAGTACTTC. The encoded protein is CASSIWPGTSGLSYEQYF.

The CDR3 loop reads CASIGHSNTGELFF. For the CDR3, the DNA is TGTGCCAGTATTGGACACTCAAACACCGGGGAGCTGTTTTTT. This chain joins TRBV19 and TRBJ2-2; D is perhaps TRBD1 (5 bases). Germline V CDR1 and CDR2: LNHDA, SQIVND (reference sequence). This CDR3 contains 14 residues. The V and J ends lost 7 bases and 2 bases respectively, with 11 bases between them.

J is TRBJ1-4 and V is TRBV9; weak D call: TRBD1 (6 bases). The CDR3 consists of 15 residues. The ends were cut back, 3 bases at V and 5 bases at J, with 14 bases in the middle. Germline V gene sequence: CDR1 SGDLS, CDR2 YYNGEE. CDR3 coding DNA: TGTGCCAGCAGCGCTCGTGGGACATTAAATGAAAAACTGTTTTTT. Translating it yields CASSARGTLNEKLFF.

The table lists this clone with a few counts. V usage is TRBV4-1 and J usage is TRBJ2-7; TRBD2 is a possible D gene (7 bases). Germline V gives CDR1 MGHRA, CDR2 YSYEKL. CDR3 length equals 15 residues. Trimming removed 1 base from V and 3 bases from J, with 13 bases in between. This CDR3 is CASSQGRGGGYEQYF. In nucleotides, the CDR3 is TGCGCCAGCAGCCAAGGAAGGGGGGGAGGCTACGAGCAGTACTTC.

The genes are TRBV21-1 and TRBJ1-2. TRBV21-1 is an annotated pseudogene. This CDR3 has 13 amino acids. The CDR3 region has the DNA TGTGCCAGCAGCAAAAGGGCGGTGGGAGGCTACACCTTC. It translates to CASSKRAVGGYTF.

This clone was seen repeatedly, ten times or more. The V and J genes are TRBV28 and TRBJ2-7; the D call may be TRBD1 or TRBD2 (5 bases each). Looked up from germline, CDR1 is MDHEN and CDR2 is SYDVKM. This CDR3 is built from 13 residues. V lost 7 bases to trimming and J lost 3 bases, with 13 bases between them. This CDR3 is CASISGTGYEQYF. In DNA form, the CDR3 reads TGTGCCAGCATTTCCGGGACGGGCTACGAGCAGTACTTC. Variable domain in full (rest from reference TRBV28 and TRBJ2-7): DVKVTQSSRYLVKRTGEKVFLECVQDMDHENMFWYRQDPGLGLRLIYFSYDVKMKEKGDIPEGYSVSREKKERFSLILESASTNQTSMYLCASISGTGYEQYFGPGTRLTVT.

This chain links TRBV6-2 or TRBV6-3 with TRBJ2-5; the D gene is possibly TRBD2 (6 bases). With 0 bases removed from V and 3 bases from J, the gap between germline ends came to 23 bases. The CDR3 length is 19 residues. Germline lookup yields CDR1 MNHEY and CDR2 SVGEGT. CDR3 in DNA: TGTGCCAGCAGTTACTCGAGGGCAGCTCGGGAGCGGGTGGAAGAGACCCAGTACTTC. Its protein product is CASSYSRAARERVEETQYF.

This clone was detected only once. The genes are TRBV24-1 and TRBJ1-2; tentative D call: TRBD1 (6 bases). The CDR3 loop spans 17 amino acids. The germline V gene has CDR1 KGHDR and CDR2 SFDVKD. The V and J ends lost 4 bases and 4 bases respectively, with 21 bases between them. The CDR3 region is CATSDPNRDSGGYGYTF. In nucleotides, the CDR3 is TGTGCCACCAGTGACCCGAACAGGGATTCGGGTGGCTATGGCTACACCTTC.

The chain is built from TRBV15 and TRBJ1-1, with TRBD1 as a possible D gene (5 bases). Trimming took 2 bases from V and 1 from J, leaving 8 bases between them. CDR1 and CDR2 (germline): LNHNV, YYDKDF (reference sequence). This CDR3 contains 14 residues. CDR3 loop: CATSRRGGNTEAFF. In DNA, the CDR3 is TGTGCCACCAGCAGACGTGGGGGGAACACTGAAGCTTTCTTT.

The chain joins TRBV7-6 to TRBJ1-1, with D possibly TRBD1 on 6 matching bases. The CDR3 sequence is 15 residues long. Trimming shortened V by 1 base and J by 4 bases, and 13 bases separated the two germline ends. CDR1 is SGHVS, CDR2 FNYEAQ, per germline. The CDR3 reads CASSLVQGPGTEAFF. DNA of the CDR3: TGTGCCAGCAGCTTAGTGCAGGGGCCGGGCACTGAAGCTTTCTTT.

The chain employs TRBV19 and TRBJ2-1, with 10 bases identical to TRBD2. Germline CDR1 reads LNHDA; CDR2 reads SQIVND (reference sequence). Germline trimming cut 0 bases from V and 4 bases from J; bases unmatched to any gene: 6. The CDR3 length is 17 residues. CDR3 amino acids: CASSIDIGLAEYNEQFF. The CDR3 DNA reads TGTGCCAGTAGTATAGATATCGGACTAGCGGAATACAATGAGCAGTTCTTC.

A note on this clone: One end of the junction varies from germline; a read error may be responsible. The CDR3 DNA sequence: TGCGCCAGCAGCCATGCCGGACAGGCCGGTCTAGGTGAGCTGTTCTTC. This gives the protein CASSHAGQAGLGELFF. The chain joins TRBV4-1 to TRBJ2-1; 7 positions agree with TRBD1. The germline CDR1 and CDR2 sequences are MGHRA and YSYEKL. The CDR3 runs 16 residues.

This chain links TRBV5-1 with TRBJ2-7; TRBD1 matches at 7 bases. Trimming removed 4 bases from V and 1 base from J; junction bases left unmatched: 2. CDR3 length: 13 residues. CDR1 is SGHRS, CDR2 YFSETQ, per germline. CDR3 DNA: TGCGCCAGCAGCCGGGACAGATCCTACGAGCAGTACTTC. This codes for CASSRDRSYEQYF.

V gene TRBV5-1 combines with J gene TRBJ1-2; D ambiguous. The V end was cut by 0 bases, the J end by 0 bases, with 9 bases between. Germline V gene lookup returns CDR1 SGHRS and CDR2 YFSETQ. This CDR3 is built from 15 residues. CDR3 sequence: CASSLGGITNYGYTF. CDR3 sequence (DNA): TGCGCCAGCAGCTTGGGCGGGATAACTAACTATGGCTACACCTTC.

The chain uses TRBV11-3 and TRBJ2-5, with 8 bases identical to TRBD1. The junction had 7 bases not matched to a gene; V was cut back by 5 bases and J by 5 bases. Germline V lookup: CDR1 SGHNT, CDR2 YENEEA. CDR3 length: 14 residues. CDR3: CASSIGQGVETQYF. The CDR3 nucleotides are TGTGCCAGCAGCATTGGACAGGGTGTTGAGACCCAGTACTTC.

This clone was counted a single time. The chain carries TRBV5-6 and TRBJ2-3, with D perhaps matching TRBD1 (6 bases). CDR3 length: 16 amino acids. The V gene lost 3 bases and the J gene lost 3 bases, with 17 bases spanning the gap. Germline V lookup: CDR1 SGHDT, CDR2 YYEEEE. CDR3 DNA: TGTGCCAGCAGCTCCCTGACAGGAATTTTAACAGATACGCAGTATTTT. As protein: CASSSLTGILTDTQYF.

V is TRBV6-5 and J is TRBJ1-4, with TRBD1 matching over 7 bases. CDR1 and CDR2 (germline): MNHEY, SVGAGI. This CDR3 comprises 15 residues. Germline trimming cut 8 bases from V and 8 bases from J; bases unmatched to any gene: 14. The CDR3 DNA reads TGTGCCAGCGACAGCAACAGGGGTCCGGGAGAAAAACTGTTTTTT. Translating gives CASDSNRGPGEKLFF.

V and J are TRBV7-3 and TRBJ2-6; unclear D gene. Between the trimmed V and J ends, which lost 6 bases and 0 bases, there was a span of 3 bases. The CDR3 spans 13 residues. The V gene's germline CDR1 is SGHTA and CDR2 FQGTGA. The CDR3 DNA reads TGTGCCAGCAGGAGCTCTGGGGCCAACGTCCTGACTTTC. It is translated as CASRSSGANVLTF.

The V gene is TRBV18, the J gene TRBJ1-1, with D unresolved. From germline, CDR1 is KGHSH and CDR2 LQKENI. CDR3 size: 12 residues. V was cut by 6 bases and J by 1 base, with 6 bases left in between. The CDR3 nucleotides read TGTGCCAGCTCTGAGGGGAACACTGAAGCTTTCTTT. Translation gives CASSEGNTEAFF.

This chain connects TRBV4-3 to TRBJ1-4; D not resolved. CDR1 and CDR2 from the germline V gene are LGHNA and YSLEER. The V end lost 0 bases, the J end lost 4 bases, and 21 bases lay between the germline ends. The CDR3 loop spans 19 amino acids. CDR3 region: CASSQDPLGSIGGNEKLFF. As DNA, the CDR3 is TGCGCCAGCAGCCAAGATCCTTTGGGGTCCATTGGCGGTAATGAAAAACTGTTTTTT.

This clone appeared a single time. The chain carries TRBV12-5 and TRBJ2-5; D is uncertain. The germline V gene has CDR1 LGHNT and CDR2 FRNRAP. The CDR3 runs to 15 residues. Between the trimmed V and J ends, which lost 0 bases and 2 bases, there was a span of 10 bases. CDR3 amino acids: CASGLVTAGQETQYF. CDR3 coding DNA: TGTGCTAGTGGTTTGGTAACGGCAGGACAAGAGACCCAGTACTTC. Supplemented by reference TRBV12-5 and TRBJ2-5, the full variable domain reads DARVTQTPRHKVTEMGQEVTMRCQPILGHNTVFWYRQTMMQGLELLAYFRNRAPLDDSGMPKDRFSAEMPDATLATLKIQPSEPRDSAVYFCASGLVTAGQETQYFGPGTRLLVL.

V gene TRBV5-4 combines with J gene TRBJ1-1; D ambiguous. Trimming cost V 3 bases and J 0 bases, with 12 bases left between them. The CDR3 is 15 residues long. Germline-derived CDR1 and CDR2 are SGHNT and YYREEE (reference sequence). CDR3: CASSSLGLLNTEAFF. In DNA form, the CDR3 reads TGTGCCAGCAGCTCCTTAGGACTTTTGAACACTGAAGCTTTCTTT.

V usage is TRBV12-3 or TRBV12-4 and J usage is TRBJ2-7; weak D call: TRBD2 (6 bases). This CDR3 is built from 13 residues. Trimming shortened V by 3 bases and J by 7 bases, and 13 bases separated the two germline ends. The CDR3 sequence: CASSFGGYREQYF. In DNA form, the CDR3 reads TGTGCCAGCAGTTTCGGAGGGTATCGAGAGCAGTACTTC.

The table lists this clone with a count of one. J is TRBJ2-1 and V is TRBV7-2; 11 positions match TRBD2. CDR1 is SGHTA, CDR2 FQGNSA, per germline. CDR3 size: 17 residues. V shed 4 bases, J shed 1 base, and the junction held 6 bases outside the gene matches. CDR3 sequence (DNA): TGTGCCAGCAGCTCCAAGAGACTAGCGGGGTCCTACAATGAGCAGTTCTTC. This codes for CASSSKRLAGSYNEQFF.

As regards this clone: This CDR3 is also generated by other DNA sequences in the sample. This chain joins TRBV4-3 and TRBJ2-1, with a weak D call TRBD1 (5 bases). Germline-derived CDR1 and CDR2 are LGHNA and YSLEER. The CDR3 extends over 14 amino acids. V lost 4 bases, J lost 1 base, and 8 bases lay in between. CDR3 residues: CASSPGSSYNEQFF. CDR3 DNA: TGCGCCAGCAGCCCAGGGTCTTCCTACAATGAGCAGTTCTTC.

V is TRBV7-9 and J is TRBJ2-1, with D perhaps TRBD2 (5 bases). Germline assignment: CDR1 SEHNR and CDR2 FQNEAQ (reference sequence). Trimming left V 0 bases short and J 10 bases short, with 7 bases between. The CDR3 sequence is 12 residues long. CDR3 protein: CASSLARREQFF. The DNA of the CDR3 is TGTGCCAGCAGCTTAGCGAGGAGGGAGCAGTTCTTC.